One TCR beta chain is described in this entry. Its antigen remains unidentified. Trimming cost V 5 bases and J 2 bases, with 22 bases left between them. This CDR3 comprises 18 residues. Germline V gene sequence: CDR1 SGHRS, CDR2 YFSETQ. Some clones are missing from TCRdb's copy, which holds only in-frame ones; the method was immunoSEQ multiplex PCR. The sample records roughly 63,000 clones, roughly 86% being singletons. The data were obtained in a study of OX40 agonist ivuxolimab in advanced cancers. Study summary: The dose-escalation cohort was about 83% male, with a mean age of around 54 years, ranging roughly 23 to 79. Study-wide results and caveats: CD4+ and CD8+ T cells in blood underwent clonal expansion by week 6 at 0.1 to 3.0 mg/kg. The authors did not determine the antigen specificity of the expanded peripheral T cells.

Sequenced here: CD4+ or CD8+ T cells sorted from blood, sampled in a trial of the OX40 agonist ivuxolimab. This chain links TRBV5-1 with TRBJ2-2, with D possibly matching TRBD2 (5 bases). The source of this sequence is an adult with an advanced solid tumor such as melanoma, head and neck, liver or kidney cancer. The CDR3 coding sequence is TGCGCCAGCAGGTCGGCAGCCCTTACCGGAGGCAACACCGGGGAGCTGTTTTTT. It is translated as CASRSAALTGGNTGELFF.